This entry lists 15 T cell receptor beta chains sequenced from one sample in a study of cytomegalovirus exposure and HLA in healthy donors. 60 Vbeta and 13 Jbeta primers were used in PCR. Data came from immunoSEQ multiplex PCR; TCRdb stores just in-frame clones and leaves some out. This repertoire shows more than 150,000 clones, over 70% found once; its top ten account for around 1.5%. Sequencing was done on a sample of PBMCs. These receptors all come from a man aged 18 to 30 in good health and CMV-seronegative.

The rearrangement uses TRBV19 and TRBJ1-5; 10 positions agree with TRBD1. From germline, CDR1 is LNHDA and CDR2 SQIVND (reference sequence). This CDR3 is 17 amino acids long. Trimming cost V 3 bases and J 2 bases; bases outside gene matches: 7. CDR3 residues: CASSIGTGDVGNQPQHF. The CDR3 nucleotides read TGTGCCAGTAGTATCGGGACAGGGGACGTGGGCAATCAGCCCCAGCATTTT.

CDR3 sequence: CASSLRWSGGLRNTEAFF. The CDR3 nucleotides are TGTGCCAGCAGCTTAAGGTGGTCAGGGGGCTTACGGAACACTGAAGCTTTCTTT. The chain carries TRBV7-2 and TRBJ1-1; 8 bases match TRBD1. Germline V gene sequence: CDR1 SGHTA, CDR2 FQGNSA. CDR3 length: 18 residues. Trimming took 2 bases from V and 1 from J; bases not matched to a gene: 12.

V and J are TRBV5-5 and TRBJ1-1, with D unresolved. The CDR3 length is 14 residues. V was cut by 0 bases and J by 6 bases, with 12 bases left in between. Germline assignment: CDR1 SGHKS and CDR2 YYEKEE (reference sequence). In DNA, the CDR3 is TGTGCCAGCAGCTTGGCGGTTGGGAGATCTGAAGCTTTCTTT. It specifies CASSLAVGRSEAFF.

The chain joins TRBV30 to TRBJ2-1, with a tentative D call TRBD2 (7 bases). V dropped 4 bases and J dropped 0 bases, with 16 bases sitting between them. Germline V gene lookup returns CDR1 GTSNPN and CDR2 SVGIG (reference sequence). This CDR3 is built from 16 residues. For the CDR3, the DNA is TGTGCCTGGATGGGAGGGGGGCCTCGCTCCTACAATGAGCAGTTCTTC. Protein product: CAWMGGGPRSYNEQFF.

This CDR3 is CASREGWGRETQYF. CDR3 nucleotide sequence: TGTGCCAGCAGGGAGGGGTGGGGGAGAGAGACCCAGTACTTC. The V gene is TRBV6-1, the J gene TRBJ2-5; tentatively, D is TRBD2 (6 bases). This CDR3 is 14 amino acids long. Germline CDR1 and CDR2: MNHNS and SASEGT. Trimming cost V 6 bases and J 4 bases, with 15 bases left between them.

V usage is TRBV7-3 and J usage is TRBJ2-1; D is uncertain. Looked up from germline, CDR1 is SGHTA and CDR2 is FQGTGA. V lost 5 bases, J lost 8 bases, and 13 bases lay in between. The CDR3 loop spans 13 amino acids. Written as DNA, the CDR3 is TGTGCCAGCAGCCGCCCCCCCCTACATGAGCAGTTCTTC. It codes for CASSRPPLHEQFF.

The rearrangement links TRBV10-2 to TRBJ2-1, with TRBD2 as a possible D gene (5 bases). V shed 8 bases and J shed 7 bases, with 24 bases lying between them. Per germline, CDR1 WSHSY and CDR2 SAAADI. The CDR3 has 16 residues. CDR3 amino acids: CASRAVGRGNRNEQFF. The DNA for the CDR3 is TGCGCCAGCCGGGCAGTAGGTCGGGGAAATCGGAATGAGCAGTTCTTC.

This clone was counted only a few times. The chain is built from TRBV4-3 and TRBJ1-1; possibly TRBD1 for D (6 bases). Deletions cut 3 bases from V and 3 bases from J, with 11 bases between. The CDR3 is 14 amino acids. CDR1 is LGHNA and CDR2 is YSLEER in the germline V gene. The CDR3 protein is CASSHPGQYTEAFF. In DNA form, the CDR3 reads TGCGCCAGCAGCCACCCCGGACAGTACACTGAAGCTTTCTTT.

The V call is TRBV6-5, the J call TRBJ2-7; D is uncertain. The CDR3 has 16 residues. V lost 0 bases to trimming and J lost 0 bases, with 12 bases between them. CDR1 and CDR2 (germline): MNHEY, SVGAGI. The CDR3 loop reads CASSYSRGPSSYEQYF. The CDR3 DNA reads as TGTGCCAGCAGTTACTCGCGAGGTCCGAGCTCCTACGAGCAGTACTTC.

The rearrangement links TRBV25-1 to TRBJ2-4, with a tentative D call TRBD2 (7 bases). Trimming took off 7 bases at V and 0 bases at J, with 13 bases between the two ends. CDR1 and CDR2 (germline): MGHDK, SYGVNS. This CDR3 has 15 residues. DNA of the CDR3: TGTGCCAGCAACCCGGGGGGCGAAGCCAAAAACATTCAGTACTTC. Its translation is CASNPGGEAKNIQYF.

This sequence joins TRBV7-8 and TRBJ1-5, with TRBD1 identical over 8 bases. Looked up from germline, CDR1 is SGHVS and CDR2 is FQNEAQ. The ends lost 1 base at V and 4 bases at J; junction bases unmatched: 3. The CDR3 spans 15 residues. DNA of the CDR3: TGTGCCAGCAGCTTAGGACAGGGGAGGAATCAGCCCCAGCATTTT. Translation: CASSLGQGRNQPQHF.

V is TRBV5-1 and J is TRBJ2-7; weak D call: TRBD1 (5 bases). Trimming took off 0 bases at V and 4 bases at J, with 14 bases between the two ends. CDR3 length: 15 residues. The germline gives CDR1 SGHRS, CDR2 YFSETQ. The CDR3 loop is CASSLEAGKRYEQYF. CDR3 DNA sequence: TGCGCCAGCAGCTTGGAGGCAGGGAAGAGGTACGAGCAGTACTTC.

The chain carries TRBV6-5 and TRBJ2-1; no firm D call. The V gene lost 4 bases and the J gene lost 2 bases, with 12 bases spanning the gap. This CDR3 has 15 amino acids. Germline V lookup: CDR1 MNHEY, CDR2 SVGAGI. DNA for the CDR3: TGTGCCAGCAGTTCTCGAAGGAGACCCTACAATGAGCAGTTCTTC. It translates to CASSSRRRPYNEQFF.

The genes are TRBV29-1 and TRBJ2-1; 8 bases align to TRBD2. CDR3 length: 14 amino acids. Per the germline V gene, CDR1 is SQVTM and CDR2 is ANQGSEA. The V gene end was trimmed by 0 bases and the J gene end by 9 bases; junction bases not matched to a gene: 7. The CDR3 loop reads CSVEDLPGGGEQFF. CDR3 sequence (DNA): TGCAGCGTTGAAGATCTACCGGGGGGGGGTGAGCAGTTCTTC.

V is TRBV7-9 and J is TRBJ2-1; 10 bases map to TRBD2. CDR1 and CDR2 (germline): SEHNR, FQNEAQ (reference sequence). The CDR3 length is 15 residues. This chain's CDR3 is CATPRGLATYNEQFF. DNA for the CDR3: TGTGCGACGCCAAGGGGACTAGCGACCTACAATGAGCAGTTCTTC.